This T cell receptor beta chain was identified in a study of T-cell memory formation after mild COVID-19. The ends were cut back, 0 bases at V and 14 bases at J, with 18 bases in the middle. The CDR3 extends over 15 amino acids. The germline V gene has CDR1 SGHDT and CDR2 YYEEEE. TCRdb re-analysed the 5' RACE reads in MiXCR, keeping a single row per CDR3 protein. The table has roughly 600,000 distinct CDR3 sequences, about 20% seen once. The chain is built from TRBV5-6 and TRBJ2-6, with D maybe TRBD2 (6 bases). Source material: PBMCs or a T cell subset sorted from them (not recorded which). The sequence derives from an adult woman who had mild COVID-19 (a few samples of this study predate the infection). Cell type and time point are not known. The CDR3 here is CASSLDGGVSDLLTF. CDR3 in DNA: TGTGCCAGCAGCTTGGACGGGGGAGTTAGTGATCTCCTGACTTTC.